A single sample is the source of the 12 T cell receptor beta chains below, sequenced in a study of T cell changes during pregnancy in multiple sclerosis. Data came from immunoSEQ multiplex PCR; TCRdb stores just in-frame clones and leaves some out. The sample has some 24,000 clones, around 86% seen once. The sequencing here drew on CD4+ T cells from peripheral blood mononuclear cells, taken in the second trimester of pregnancy. The receptors derive from a female donor in good health, enrolled as a control in a pregnancy study.

V gene TRBV27 combines with J gene TRBJ2-7; 7 bases map to TRBD1. Germline CDR1 and CDR2: MNHEY and SMNVEV (reference sequence). V was clipped by 4 bases and J by 2 bases; unmatched bases: 5. CDR3 length: 14 amino acids. Written as DNA, the CDR3 is TGTGCCAGCAGTTCGGGACAGACCACCTACGAGCAGTACTTC. Encoded protein: CASSSGQTTYEQYF.

The V and J genes are TRBV6-1 and TRBJ2-3; D might be TRBD1 (7 bases). Per germline, CDR1 MNHNS and CDR2 SASEGT. The CDR3 loop spans 15 amino acids. Trimming cost V 8 bases and J 4 bases, with 19 bases left between them. CDR3 residues: CASSYRGGSADTQYF. For the CDR3, the DNA is TGTGCCAGCTCGTACAGGGGAGGAAGCGCAGATACGCAGTATTTT.

The V call is TRBV29-1, the J call TRBJ1-2, with a tentative D call TRBD1 (5 bases). There are 12 residues in the CDR3. Germline V lookup: CDR1 SQVTM, CDR2 ANQGSEA. V was shortened by 3 bases and J by 7 bases, with 12 bases between the two germline ends. Here the CDR3 DNA reads TGCAGCGTTGAGGCGGGGACGGGTGGCTACACCTTC. This translates into CSVEAGTGGYTF.

This chain connects TRBV5-4 to TRBJ1-1; D is unresolved. The CDR3 runs 11 residues. The V gene lost 0 bases and the J gene lost 10 bases, with 7 bases spanning the gap. Germline V CDR1 and CDR2: SGHNT, YYREEE (reference sequence). The CDR3 DNA reads TGTGCCAGCAGCTTGGATTCGAGAGCTTTCTTT. Protein product: CASSLDSRAFF.

This clone was seen just once. The CDR3 nucleotides read TGTGCCAGCAGCGTTAGGGGAGGGGAGACCCAGTACTTC. Translating gives CASSVRGGETQYF. The rearrangement joins TRBV9 to TRBJ2-5, with 7 bases matching TRBD2. J gave up 5 bases and V 2 bases, and 3 bases lay outside the gene matches. This CDR3 has 13 amino acids. Germline V lookup: CDR1 SGDLS, CDR2 YYNGEE.

This chain joins TRBV19 and TRBJ2-7, with 7 bases aligning to TRBD1. V trimming: 4 bases; J trimming: 3 bases; junction bases outside the gene matches: 6. From germline, CDR1 is LNHDA and CDR2 SQIVND (reference sequence). There are 14 residues in the CDR3. The CDR3 reads CASSTSSGGYEQYF. CDR3 nucleotides: TGTGCCAGTAGTACTTCCTCAGGGGGCTACGAGCAGTACTTC.

This chain joins TRBV19 and TRBJ2-1, with 8 bases lining up with TRBD1. Germline values: CDR1 LNHDA, CDR2 SQIVND (reference sequence). J lost 7 bases, V lost 6 bases, and 8 bases had no gene match. The CDR3 consists of 14 residues. For the CDR3, the DNA is TGTGCCAGTAGATACAGACAGGGGAGGAATGAGCAGTTCTTC. Protein product: CASRYRQGRNEQFF.

This sequence joins TRBV9 and TRBJ1-6, with 9 bases fitting TRBD1. The CDR3 spans 16 residues. The V gene's germline CDR1 is SGDLS and CDR2 YYNGEE. Trimming took 4 bases from V and 6 from J; bases not matched to a gene: 8. CDR3: CASSRDREQFNSPLHF. CDR3 DNA sequence: TGTGCCAGCAGCCGGGACAGGGAGCAGTTTAATTCACCCCTCCACTTT.

This chain links TRBV7-2 with TRBJ2-5; TRBD1 matches 7 bases. Germline CDR1 and CDR2: SGHTA and FQGNSA. CDR3 length equals 13 residues. Trimming at V came to 2 bases and at J to 4 bases, leaving 1 base not matched to a gene. The CDR3 DNA reads as TGTGCCAGCAGCTTAAACAGGGGAGAGACCCAGTACTTC. Translation gives CASSLNRGETQYF.

The chain carries TRBV5-1 and TRBJ1-4; TRBD1 agrees at 11 bases. CDR1 and CDR2 from the germline V gene are SGHRS and YFSETQ. This CDR3 has 16 amino acids. With V trimmed by 4 bases and J by 8 bases, 10 bases remained unmatched. The CDR3 region is CASSAGTGGWSEKLFF. As DNA, the CDR3 is TGCGCCAGCAGCGCTGGGACAGGGGGTTGGTCGGAAAAACTGTTTTTT. Combining the CDR3 with reference TRBV5-1 and TRBJ1-4 gives the whole variable domain KAGVTQTPRYLIKTRGQQVTLSCSPISGHRSVSWYQQTPGQGLQFLFEYFSETQRNKGNFPGRFSGRQFSNSRSEMNVSTLELGDSALYLCASSAGTGGWSEKLFFGSGTQLSVL.

This chain links TRBV5-8 with TRBJ2-5, with 7 bases aligning to TRBD2. This CDR3 is 16 amino acids long. Germline CDR1 and CDR2: SGHTS and YDEGEE. The V and J ends lost 1 base and 5 bases, in that order; junction bases with no gene match: 11. The CDR3 is CASSLMAGRARETQYF. In nucleotides, the CDR3 is TGTGCCAGCAGCTTGATGGCAGGGAGGGCCAGGGAGACCCAGTACTTC.

The chain joins TRBV30 to TRBJ2-3; D might be TRBD1 (6 bases). The V gene lost 3 bases and the J gene lost 5 bases, with 12 bases spanning the gap. The germline gives CDR1 GTSNPN, CDR2 SVGIG (reference sequence). The CDR3 has 13 amino acids. The CDR3 DNA reads as TGTGCCTGGAGCAGGACAGCTGGAGATACGCAGTATTTT. Translated: CAWSRTAGDTQYF.